This T cell receptor beta chain appears in the sequencing data of a study of blood T cell repertoires in COVID-19. Measured with immunoSEQ multiplex PCR; TCRdb has only the in-frame clones, and not every one. The sample yields around 87,000 clones, around four fifths seen once. V was trimmed by 3 bases and J by 7 bases, leaving 13 bases between them. Germline assignment: CDR1 SQVTM and CDR2 ANQGSEA. The CDR3 has 12 amino acids. V is TRBV29-1 and J is TRBJ2-7; D unclear. The receptor was isolated from a human donor in a cohort sampled during active COVID-19. The sequenced sample was peripheral blood. In DNA, the CDR3 is TGCAGCGTTGATGGTGGCCTAGGTGAGCAGTACTTC. It translates to CSVDGGLGEQYF.